This T cell receptor beta chain derives from a study of shared clonotypes between healthy human individuals. CD45RA+ naive and CD45RA-negative memory subsets were separated from CD4+ cells. CDR3 length: 15 amino acids. V dropped 0 bases and J dropped 7 bases, with 14 bases sitting between them. The germline V gene has CDR1 SGHRS and CDR2 YFSETQ. Some clones are missing from TCRdb's copy, which holds only in-frame ones; the method was immunoSEQ multiplex PCR. The data hold 2 million to 2.5 million clones, with about 92% observed a single time. Sequencing used naive CD4+ T cells from PBMCs. The subset: CD45RA+ positively selected. This sequence was found in a man younger than 35 in good health. Some clones in this sample may be carry-over from other donors' samples. V and J are TRBV5-1 and TRBJ1-5; D gene ambiguous. CDR3 sequence (DNA): TGCGCCAGCAGCTTGGGGCAAGGAGGGCTACAGCCCCAGCATTTT. Protein product: CASSLGQGGLQPQHF.